These T cell receptor beta chains were read from a single sample in a study of regulatory T cells in long-lasting Graves disease. TCRdb itself ran the multiplex PCR reads through MiXCR, one entry per CDR3 protein. Of approximately 350,000 distinct CDR3 sequences listed, 16% are singletons. The sample also formed part of further work on T cells in Graves' hyperthyroidism and ophthalmopathy.

The sample in question was peripheral blood mononuclear cells (PBMCs), obtained at new diagnosis, from a patient treated with antithyroid drugs. These receptors were collected from a middle-aged man with Graves disease. The conserved cysteine and the conserved F or W are not part of the CDR3 here.

cdr3_aa: ASSAGPANTEAF; v_call: TRBV2; cdr3_length: 12; j_call: TRBJ1-1
cdr3_aa: ASSPDPSSYNEQF; v_call: TRBV12-3/TRBV12-4; cdr3_length: 13; j_call: TRBJ2-1
cdr3_aa: ASSNRYQPQH; v_call: TRBV6-2/TRBV6-3; cdr3_length: 10; j_call: TRBJ1-5
cdr3_aa: ASSLGARGYEQY; v_call: TRBV7-9; cdr3_length: 12; j_call: TRBJ2-7
cdr3_aa: ASSYSTRNSGNTIY; v_call: TRBV6-2/TRBV6-3; cdr3_length: 14; j_call: TRBJ1-3
cdr3_aa: ATRRGMNTEAF; v_call: TRBV19; cdr3_length: 11; j_call: TRBJ1-1
cdr3_aa: ASSERDSYEQY; v_call: TRBV11-1; cdr3_length: 11; j_call: TRBJ2-7
cdr3_aa: ASNREPNNEQF; v_call: TRBV2; cdr3_length: 11; j_call: TRBJ2-1
cdr3_aa: ASSLTGTGTYNEQF; v_call: TRBV9; cdr3_length: 14; j_call: TRBJ2-1
cdr3_aa: ASNQGGVDYGYT; v_call: TRBV12-3/TRBV12-4; cdr3_length: 12; j_call: TRBJ1-2
cdr3_aa: ASSYGLAPTDTQY; v_call: TRBV6-2/TRBV6-3; cdr3_length: 13; j_call: TRBJ2-3
cdr3_aa: ASLLGQDNEQF; v_call: TRBV28; cdr3_length: 11; j_call: TRBJ2-1
cdr3_aa: ASSPGTSGRTDTQY; v_call: TRBV5-4; cdr3_length: 14; j_call: TRBJ2-3
cdr3_aa: ASSGIGAGTYNSPLH; v_call: TRBV28; cdr3_length: 15; j_call: TRBJ1-6
cdr3_aa: SAAQPGVLAKNIQY; v_call: TRBV20-1; cdr3_length: 14; j_call: TRBJ2-4
cdr3_aa: ASSYGGLDTIY; v_call: TRBV6-5; cdr3_length: 11; j_call: TRBJ1-3
cdr3_aa: ASSVRLAGGADTQY; v_call: TRBV5-1; cdr3_length: 14; j_call: TRBJ2-3
cdr3_aa: SAFKTTREGTSYNEQF; v_call: TRBV29-1; cdr3_length: 16; j_call: TRBJ2-1
cdr3_aa: ASSSGLVYEQY; v_call: TRBV12-3/TRBV12-4; cdr3_length: 11; j_call: TRBJ2-7
cdr3_aa: ASSYGTSYEQY; v_call: TRBV7-3; cdr3_length: 11; j_call: TRBJ2-7
cdr3_aa: ATSDLQTGGTDTQY; v_call: TRBV24-1; cdr3_length: 14; j_call: TRBJ2-3
cdr3_aa: ASSEGRGNYEQY; v_call: TRBV7-9; cdr3_length: 12; j_call: TRBJ2-7
cdr3_aa: ASTAWGVQDTEAF; v_call: TRBV5-1; cdr3_length: 13; j_call: TRBJ1-1
cdr3_aa: ASTAGYNEQF; v_call: TRBV12-3/TRBV12-4; cdr3_length: 10; j_call: TRBJ2-1
cdr3_aa: ASSEGQGLNTEAF; v_call: TRBV10-1; cdr3_length: 13; j_call: TRBJ1-1
cdr3_aa: ASSPRGNIYGYT; v_call: TRBV5-1; cdr3_length: 12; j_call: TRBJ1-2
cdr3_aa: ASTLWRDEQF; v_call: TRBV12-3/TRBV12-4; cdr3_length: 10; j_call: TRBJ2-1
cdr3_aa: ASSQDRNLPNF; v_call: TRBV4-3; cdr3_length: 11; j_call: TRBJ2-1